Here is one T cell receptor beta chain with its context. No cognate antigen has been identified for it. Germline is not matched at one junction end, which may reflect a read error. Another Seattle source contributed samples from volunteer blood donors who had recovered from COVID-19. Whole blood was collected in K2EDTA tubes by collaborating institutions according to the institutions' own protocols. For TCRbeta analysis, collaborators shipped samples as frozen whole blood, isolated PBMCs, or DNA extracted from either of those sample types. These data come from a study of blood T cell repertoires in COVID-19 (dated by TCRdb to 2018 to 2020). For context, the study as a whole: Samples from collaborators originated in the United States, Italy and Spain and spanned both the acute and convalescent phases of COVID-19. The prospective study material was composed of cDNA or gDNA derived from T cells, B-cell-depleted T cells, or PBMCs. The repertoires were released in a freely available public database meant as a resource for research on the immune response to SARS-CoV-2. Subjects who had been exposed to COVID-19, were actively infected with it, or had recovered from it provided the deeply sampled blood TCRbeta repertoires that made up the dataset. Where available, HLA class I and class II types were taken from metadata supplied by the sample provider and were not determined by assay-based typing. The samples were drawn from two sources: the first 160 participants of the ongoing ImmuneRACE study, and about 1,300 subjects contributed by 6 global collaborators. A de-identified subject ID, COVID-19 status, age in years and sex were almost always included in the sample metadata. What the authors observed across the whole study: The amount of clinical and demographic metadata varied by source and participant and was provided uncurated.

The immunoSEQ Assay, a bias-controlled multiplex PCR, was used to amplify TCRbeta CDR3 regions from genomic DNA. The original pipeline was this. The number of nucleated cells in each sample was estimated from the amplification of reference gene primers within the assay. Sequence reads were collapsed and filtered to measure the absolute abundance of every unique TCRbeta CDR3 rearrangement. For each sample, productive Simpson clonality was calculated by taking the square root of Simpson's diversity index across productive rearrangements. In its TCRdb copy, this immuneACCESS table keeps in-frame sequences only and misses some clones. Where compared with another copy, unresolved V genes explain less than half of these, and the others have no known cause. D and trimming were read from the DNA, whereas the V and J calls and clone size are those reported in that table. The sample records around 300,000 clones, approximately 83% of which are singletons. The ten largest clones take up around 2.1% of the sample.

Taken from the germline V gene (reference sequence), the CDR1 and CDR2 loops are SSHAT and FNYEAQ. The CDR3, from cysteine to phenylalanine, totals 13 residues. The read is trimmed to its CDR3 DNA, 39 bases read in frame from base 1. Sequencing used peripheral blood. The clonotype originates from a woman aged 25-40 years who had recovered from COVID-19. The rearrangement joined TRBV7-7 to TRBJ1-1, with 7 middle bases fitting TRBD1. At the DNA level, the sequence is TGTGCTAGCAGCTCCTCTACAGGGGCGCAAGCTTTCTTT. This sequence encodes CASSSSTGAQAFF.